Following are 32 T cell receptor beta chains from one sample sequenced in a study of shared clonotypes between healthy human individuals. Libraries were prepared by immunoSEQ multiplex PCR; TCRdb keeps only in-frame clonotypes and omits some of them. The data hold approximately 1.4 million clones, with approximately 98% observed a single time. Sample: naive CD4+ T cells sorted from blood. Subset reported: CD45RA+ positively selected. The receptor set was obtained from a young man in good health.

V is TRBV27 and J is TRBJ1-4; 9 positions match TRBD1. J gave up 2 bases and V 5 bases, and 9 bases lay outside the gene matches. CDR1 and CDR2 from the germline V gene are MNHEY and SMNVEV (reference sequence). The length of the CDR3 is 17 residues. This CDR3 reads CASSRGTGMGTNEKLFF. The DNA of the CDR3 is TGTGCCAGCAGTCGGGGGACAGGGATGGGGACTAATGAAAAACTGTTTTTT.

Comment on this clone: The junction shows a germline mismatch at one end, possibly a read error. The chain combines TRBV7-2 with TRBJ2-5, with 11 nucleotides matching TRBD1. Germline values: CDR1 SGHTA, CDR2 FQGNSA. The CDR3 spans 12 residues. CDR3 bases: TGTGCCAGCAGCTTAATGTGGGACAGGGGGAACTTC. The encoded protein is CASSLMWDRGNF.

This chain joins TRBV29-1 and TRBJ2-3; D call uncertain. CDR3 length equals 12 residues. Germline CDR1 SQVTM, CDR2 ANQGSEA. V was cut by 4 bases and J by 6 bases, with 11 bases left in between. CDR3 amino acids: CSVGQTRDTQYF. CDR3 DNA: TGCAGCGTTGGGCAGACCAGGGATACGCAGTATTTT.

This clone was observed once. This sequence joins TRBV11-2 and TRBJ2-7; 11 nucleotides line up with TRBD1. The V segment lost 5 bases and the J segment 4 bases; nucleotides outside the gene matches: 4. CDR1 and CDR2 (germline): SGHAT, FQNNGV. The CDR3 is 14 residues long. Written as DNA, the CDR3 is TGTGCCAGCAGCATCGGACAGGGGGCGTACGAGCAGTACTTC. Translating it yields CASSIGQGAYEQYF.

The chain recombines TRBV4-3 with TRBJ2-7; unclear D gene. There are 17 residues in the CDR3. Germline lookup yields CDR1 LGHNA and CDR2 YSLEER. V was trimmed by 1 base and J by 2 bases, leaving 18 bases between them. This CDR3 is CASSQVIMSRTTYEQYF. CDR3 DNA sequence: TGCGCCAGCAGCCAAGTAATTATGTCCAGGACGACCTACGAGCAGTACTTC.

CDR3 residues: CASRADTNTGELFF. The CDR3 region has the DNA TGTGCCAGCCGAGCGGATACTAACACCGGGGAGCTGTTTTTT. The chain has TRBV7-8 and TRBJ2-2, with TRBD2 as a possible D gene (5 bases). Germline-derived CDR1 and CDR2 are SGHVS and FQNEAQ. CDR3 length: 14 amino acids. Trimming left V 8 bases short and J 2 bases short, with 12 bases between.

This chain joins TRBV28 and TRBJ1-2; no definite D call. Germline CDR1 is MDHEN and CDR2 is SYDVKM. Deletions cut 4 bases from V and 8 bases from J, with 14 bases between. This CDR3 comprises 13 residues. The CDR3 nucleotides are TGTGCCAGCAGTTATGATTTTCTTGGGGGCTACACCTTC. Encoded protein: CASSYDFLGGYTF.

The V gene is TRBV18, the J gene TRBJ1-1; 8 positions match TRBD1. This CDR3 has 16 amino acids. Unmatched junction bases numbered 12, after V lost 6 bases and J lost 3 bases. Germline assignment: CDR1 KGHSH and CDR2 LQKENI. The CDR3 DNA follows: TGTGCCAGCTCGCACACCCAACAGGGGGGGGACACTGAAGCTTTCTTT. Translation: CASSHTQQGGDTEAFF.

The rearrangement uses TRBV18 and TRBJ2-4; D is perhaps TRBD2 (5 bases). This CDR3 has 19 residues. The ends were cut back, 4 bases at V and 0 bases at J, with 22 bases in the middle. Germline CDR1 and CDR2: KGHSH and LQKENI. The DNA of the CDR3 is TGTGCCAGCTCACTCTTGGAGGCAGCAAACGAGCTAGCCAAAAACATTCAGTACTTC. It codes for CASSLLEAANELAKNIQYF.

The V and J genes are TRBV28 and TRBJ1-2, with no clear D. The CDR3 covers 14 residues. Germline lookup yields CDR1 MDHEN and CDR2 SYDVKM. Trimming took off 3 bases at V and 8 bases at J, with 16 bases between the two ends. The DNA of the CDR3 is TGTGCCAGCAGTTTCGTACAATGGCCCTCCGGCTACACCTTC. Its translation is CASSFVQWPSGYTF.

The chain is built from TRBV7-2 and TRBJ2-7; 9 bases match TRBD2. Germline V gene lookup returns CDR1 SGHTA and CDR2 FQGNSA. J lost 1 base, V lost 3 bases, and 4 bases had no gene match. The CDR3 sequence is 15 residues long. The CDR3 nucleotides read TGTGCCAGCAGCTTTGGACTAGCGAGTTCCTACGAGCAGTACTTC. It specifies CASSFGLASSYEQYF.

The J gene is TRBJ2-2, the V gene TRBV7-6, with D possibly TRBD2 on 6 matching bases. CDR1 SGHVS and CDR2 FNYEAQ come from the germline V gene. V shed 9 bases and J shed 3 bases, with 17 bases lying between them. The CDR3 length is 15 residues. This chain's CDR3 is CASKLEGRYTGELFF. The CDR3, as DNA: TGTGCCAGTAAACTGGAGGGCCGGTACACCGGGGAGCTGTTTTTT.

The rearrangement uses TRBV6-5 and TRBJ1-1, with D unclear. Trimming stripped 6 bases from V and 4 bases from J, with 15 bases between. CDR1 is MNHEY, CDR2 SVGAGI, per germline. The CDR3 totals 14 residues. The CDR3 sequence: CASSPEVWTTEAFF. The DNA for the CDR3 is TGTGCCAGCAGCCCCGAGGTGTGGACCACTGAAGCTTTCTTT.

V is TRBV5-5 and J is TRBJ1-5, with a possible D match to TRBD1 (5 bases). CDR3 length: 15 residues. Germline V gives CDR1 SGHKS, CDR2 YYEKEE (reference sequence). V was trimmed by 1 base and J by 4 bases, leaving 12 bases between them. CDR3 amino acids: CASSLWQGWNQPQHF. As DNA, the CDR3 is TGTGCCAGCAGCTTGTGGCAGGGCTGGAATCAGCCCCAGCATTTT.

V gene TRBV11-2 combines with J gene TRBJ2-5, with D possibly matching TRBD1 (6 bases). Germline V CDR1 and CDR2: SGHAT, FQNNGV. Trimming shortened V by 4 bases and J by 2 bases, and 17 bases separated the two germline ends. The CDR3 has 16 amino acids. The CDR3 loop reads CASSSATGPLQETQYF. The CDR3 bases are TGTGCCAGCAGCTCGGCGACAGGCCCCCTACAAGAGACCCAGTACTTC.

This clone was counted a single time. CDR3 sequence (DNA): TGTGCCAGCAATTTCGGGACAACCTCCTACGAGCAGTACTTC. It is translated as CASNFGTTSYEQYF. This rearrangement joins TRBV2 to TRBJ2-7, with D maybe TRBD1 (6 bases). CDR3 length equals 14 residues. Germline-derived CDR1 and CDR2 are SNHLY and FYNNEI. Trimming removed 7 bases from V and 0 bases from J, with 13 bases in between.

V gene TRBV7-9 combines with J gene TRBJ2-7, with a tentative D call TRBD2 (7 bases). This CDR3 contains 12 residues. V lost 2 bases to trimming and J lost 13 bases, with 15 bases between them. Germline-derived CDR1 and CDR2 are SEHNR and FQNEAQ (reference sequence). The CDR3 DNA reads TGTGCCAGCAGCTTATACCGGGGGGACAATTACTTC. Translation gives CASSLYRGDNYF.

The chain employs TRBV2 and TRBJ2-4; D not certain. CDR1 is SNHLY and CDR2 is FYNNEI in the germline V gene. The ends were cut back, 4 bases at V and 5 bases at J, with 9 bases in the middle. This CDR3 contains 13 residues. Here the CDR3 reads CASSGIGQNIQYF. The CDR3 DNA follows: TGTGCCAGCAGTGGGATAGGCCAAAACATTCAGTACTTC.

The chain links TRBV10-3 to TRBJ2-7; TRBD2 might be the D (6 bases). Germline V lookup: CDR1 ENHRY, CDR2 SYGVKD. The CDR3 contains 11 residues. CDR3 sequence (DNA): TGTGTGACGGGGGAGGCCTACGAGCAGTACTTC. It translates to CVTGEAYEQYF.

This clone is a singleton in its sample. This sample includes further DNA sequences coding for the same CDR3. The rearrangement links TRBV9 to TRBJ2-1; TRBD2 matches 8 bases. The CDR3 totals 15 residues. The junction had 5 bases not matched to a gene; V was cut back by 4 bases and J by 2 bases. Per the germline V gene, CDR1 is SGDLS and CDR2 is YYNGEE. The CDR3 DNA follows: TGTGCCAGCAGCTTAACTAGCGGAGCCTACAATGAGCAGTTCTTC. Protein sequence: CASSLTSGAYNEQFF.

The chain uses TRBV9 and TRBJ2-7, with unresolved D. Trimming left V 4 bases short and J 3 bases short, with 8 bases between. Per the germline V gene, CDR1 is SGDLS and CDR2 is YYNGEE. CDR3 size: 12 residues. CDR3 protein: CASSRTNYEQYF. CDR3 in DNA: TGTGCCAGCAGCCGGACGAACTACGAGCAGTACTTC.

This clone came up a few times. The chain links TRBV7-2 to TRBJ1-5, with TRBD1 matching over 7 bases. With V trimmed by 4 bases and J by 7 bases, 4 bases remained unmatched. There are 13 residues in the CDR3. Germline V gene lookup returns CDR1 SGHTA and CDR2 FQGNSA. The CDR3 coding sequence is TGTGCCAGCAGCTATACAGGGGAGCAGCCCCAGCATTTT. Residues: CASSYTGEQPQHF.

The CDR3 bases are TGCGCCAGCAGCTTGGGAGACAGGGGGGTTTTAACCTACGAGCAGTACTTC. It yields the protein CASSLGDRGVLTYEQYF. This rearrangement joins TRBV5-1 to TRBJ2-7, with TRBD1 matching 9 bases. CDR1 SGHRS and CDR2 YFSETQ come from the germline V gene. With 0 bases clipped from V and 2 bases from J, the junction kept 9 bases outside the gene matches. There are 17 residues in the CDR3.

This chain joins TRBV19 and TRBJ2-7; 16 nucleotides align to TRBD2. This CDR3 is built from 17 residues. The V segment lost 5 bases and the J segment 5 bases; nucleotides outside the gene matches: 9. Germline values: CDR1 LNHDA, CDR2 SQIVND (reference sequence). The CDR3 is CASSPGLAGGPFDEQYF. The CDR3 coding sequence is TGTGCCAGTAGTCCGGGACTAGCGGGAGGGCCTTTCGACGAGCAGTACTTC.

This chain uses TRBV5-4 with TRBJ2-2; 16 positions agree with TRBD2. Germline lookup yields CDR1 SGHNT and CDR2 YYREEE (reference sequence). The length of the CDR3 is 18 residues. Losses at the gene ends were 3 bases for V and 1 base for J; bases not matched to a gene: 3. The CDR3 loop is CASSWGLAGGLNTGELFF. In DNA form, the CDR3 reads TGTGCCAGCAGCTGGGGACTAGCGGGAGGGCTGAACACCGGGGAGCTGTTTTTT.

This sequence joins TRBV4-3 and TRBJ1-4; 9 nucleotides agree with TRBD1. Germline values: CDR1 LGHNA, CDR2 YSLEER. V lost 1 base and J lost 4; bases outside the gene matches: 4. This CDR3 comprises 16 residues. This CDR3 is CASSQGNRGLNEKLFF. Here the CDR3 DNA reads TGCGCCAGCAGCCAAGGGAACAGGGGGCTTAATGAAAAACTGTTTTTT.

The V call is TRBV5-5, the J call TRBJ1-1; 7 bases match TRBD1. The CDR3 is 14 amino acids. The germline gives CDR1 SGHKS, CDR2 YYEKEE (reference sequence). V shed 2 bases, J shed 7 bases, and the junction held 8 bases outside the gene matches. DNA of the CDR3: TGTGCCAGCAGCTTTACGCCGACAGGGTTTGAAGCTTTCTTT. Amino acids: CASSFTPTGFEAFF.

The chain uses TRBV19 and TRBJ2-7; 9 bases align to TRBD2. The ends lost 5 bases at V and 6 bases at J; junction bases unmatched: 8. In germline, CDR1 is LNHDA, CDR2 SQIVND (reference sequence). The CDR3 sequence is 14 residues long. CDR3: CASSPAGGPSEQYF. The CDR3 DNA reads TGTGCCAGTAGTCCGGCGGGAGGGCCATCCGAGCAGTACTTC.

Regarding this clone: The sample contains more than one DNA sequence encoding this CDR3. The V and J genes are TRBV5-1 and TRBJ2-7, with 10 bases matching TRBD1. The V segment lost 4 bases and the J segment 4 bases; nucleotides outside the gene matches: 5. The CDR3 has 14 amino acids. The germline V gene encodes CDR1 SGHRS and CDR2 YFSETQ. The CDR3 DNA sequence: TGCGCCAGCAGCACCGGGACAGGGGTTTACGAGCAGTACTTC. Amino acids: CASSTGTGVYEQYF.

The V call is TRBV30, the J call TRBJ1-4; 7 nucleotides line up with TRBD1. Germline assignment: CDR1 GTSNPN and CDR2 SVGIG (reference sequence). V trimming: 2 bases; J trimming: 10 bases; junction bases outside the gene matches: 7. The CDR3 runs to 13 residues. The CDR3 nucleotides read TGTGCCTGGAGTCCGTCAGGGGGTGGAAAACTGTTTTTT. Protein product: CAWSPSGGGKLFF.

The V call is TRBV19, the J call TRBJ2-7; 8 positions match TRBD1. V was pared by 4 bases and J by 0 bases, with 2 bases of the junction left unmatched. The CDR3 is 14 amino acids. Germline loops: CDR1 LNHDA, CDR2 SQIVND (reference sequence). The CDR3 is CASSRQGYSYEQYF. CDR3 in DNA: TGTGCCAGTAGTAGACAGGGGTACTCCTACGAGCAGTACTTC. Variable domain in full (rest from reference TRBV19 and TRBJ2-7): DGGITQSPKYLFRKEGQNVTLSCEQNLNHDAMYWYRQDPGQGLRLIYYSQIVNDFQKGDIAEGYSVSREKKESFPLTVTSAQKNPTAFYLCASSRQGYSYEQYFGPGTRLTVT.

The V and J genes are TRBV29-1 and TRBJ2-7; 11 nucleotides agree with TRBD2. This CDR3 comprises 14 residues. The ends lost 4 bases at V and 4 bases at J; junction bases unmatched: 6. Germline CDR1 reads SQVTM; CDR2 reads ANQGSEA. The CDR3 DNA reads TGCAGCGTTGGCATAGCGGGAGGGCCGTACGAGCAGTACTTC. It encodes CSVGIAGGPYEQYF.